These 29 T cell receptor beta chains were all obtained from the same sample, sequenced in a study of post-analysis software for immune sequencing data. Study outcomes and limitations: Higher frequency in patients than in controls was seen for roughly five TRBV segments, with TRBV5-6, TRBV5-1 and TRBV20-1 among them.

Their target antigens are unknown. TCR beta cDNA libraries included unique molecular identifiers. TCRdb independently ran MiXCR on the PCR reads; one entry per CDR3 protein. The table lists about 680,000 distinct CDR3 sequences, roughly three fifths of them singletons. The material sequenced was blood. These receptors came from a girl aged 2-10 years with multiple sclerosis.

The chain recombines TRBV2 with TRBJ2-7, with a tentative D call TRBD1 (5 bases). The DNA matches TRBJ2-5 better at its end, which makes the J call doubtful. Looked up from germline, CDR1 is SNHLY and CDR2 is FYNNEI. The CDR3 totals 15 residues. As DNA, the CDR3 is TGTGCCAGCAGTGAAAACTGGGCAGGGCGGGAGACCCAGTACTTC. This sequence encodes CASSENWAGRETQYF.

The chain has TRBV20-1 and TRBJ2-3, with a possible D match to TRBD1 (6 bases). The V gene's germline CDR1 is DFQATT and CDR2 SNEGSKA (reference sequence). This CDR3 has 19 residues. CDR3 amino acids: CRLLNLGTPSTFSTDTQYF. The CDR3 nucleotides read TGCAGGCTGCTGAACCTCGGGACACCGTCTACTTTTAGCACAGATACGCAGTATTTT.

This chain joins TRBV4-2 and TRBJ1-6, with 7 bases identical to TRBD1. V shed 0 bases and J 7 bases; nucleotides not matched to a gene: 3. Germline V gene lookup returns CDR1 LGHNA and CDR2 YNFKEQ. The CDR3 consists of 15 residues. The CDR3, as DNA: TGTGCCAGCAGCCAAGATCAGGGGGTGAATTCACCCCTCCACTTT. It codes for CASSQDQGVNSPLHF.

About this clonotype: At one end the junction does not follow the germline gene, possibly because of a read error. V is TRBV7-6 and J is TRBJ2-3, with 7 bases lining up with TRBD1. The CDR3 sequence is 11 residues long. Germline V lookup: CDR1 SGHVS, CDR2 FNYEAQ. DNA of the CDR3: TGTGTCAGCAGACAGGGTGATACGCAGTATTTT. Protein: CVSRQGDTQYF.

This rearrangement joins TRBV12-3 or TRBV12-4 to TRBJ2-7, with TRBD1 identical over 8 bases. Losses at the gene ends were 7 bases for V and 3 bases for J; bases not matched to a gene: 5. The CDR3 is 13 amino acids. CDR3 nucleotide sequence: TGTGCCAGCACCATGACAGGGGTCTACGAGCAGTACTTC. Amino acid sequence: CASTMTGVYEQYF.

V usage is TRBV5-1 and J usage is TRBJ2-5, with D tentatively TRBD2 (5 bases). In germline, CDR1 is SGHRS, CDR2 YFSETQ. V dropped 0 bases and J dropped 3 bases, with 6 bases sitting between them. The CDR3 loop spans 13 amino acids. The CDR3 DNA reads TGCGCCAGCAGCTTGGTCGGGAAAGAGACCCAGTACTTC. Its protein is CASSLVGKETQYF.

The chain carries TRBV4-2 and TRBJ2-1; 11 positions agree with TRBD2. Germline CDR1 is LGHNA and CDR2 is YNFKEQ. CDR3 length: 16 residues. J gave up 4 bases and V 3 bases, and 5 bases lay outside the gene matches. The CDR3 DNA reads TGTGCCAGCAGCCAGGCACTAGCGGGAGTGTACAATGAGCAGTTCTTC. Translated, it gives CASSQALAGVYNEQFF.

CDR3 coding DNA: TGTGCCAGCAACCAGGGCAGCGGGGATCCCACAGATACGCAGTATTTT. This encodes CASNQGSGDPTDTQYF. V and J are TRBV7-2 and TRBJ2-3, with 7 bases fitting TRBD2. This CDR3 contains 16 residues. CDR1 is SGHTA and CDR2 is FQGNSA in the germline V gene. J lost 2 bases, V lost 7 bases, and 12 bases had no gene match.

This clonotype turned up a few times. The rearrangement uses TRBV7-3 and TRBJ1-6; D is perhaps TRBD1 (5 bases). V lost 0 bases and J lost 10, with 13 bases in between. Germline lookup yields CDR1 SGHTA and CDR2 FQGTGA. The CDR3 spans 15 residues. The CDR3 coding sequence is TGTGCCAGCAGCTTAACTGGGGGTGTCGGCTCACCCCTCCACTTT. Its translation is CASSLTGGVGSPLHF.

The chain combines TRBV20-1 with TRBJ2-5; the D gene is possibly TRBD2 (5 bases). CDR1 and CDR2 (germline): DFQATT, SNEGSKA (reference sequence). The CDR3 runs to 12 residues. The V gene lost 3 bases and the J gene lost 4 bases, with 9 bases spanning the gap. The DNA of the CDR3 is TGCAGTGCTAGCGGAGCGGTAGAGACCCAGTACTTC. Amino acids: CSASGAVETQYF.

The chain links TRBV7-3 to TRBJ2-1; 8 bases are shared with TRBD2. J gave up 0 bases and V 5 bases, and 9 bases lay outside the gene matches. The V gene's germline CDR1 is SGHTA and CDR2 FQGTGA. This CDR3 is 17 amino acids long. CDR3 loop: CASSQIAGRYSYNEQFF. As DNA, the CDR3 is TGTGCCAGCAGCCAAATAGCGGGAAGGTACTCCTACAATGAGCAGTTCTTC. Variable domain in full (rest from reference TRBV7-3 and TRBJ2-1): GAGVSQTPSNKVTEKGKYVELRCDPISGHTALYWYRQSLGQGPEFLIYFQGTGAADDSGLPNDRFFAVRPEGSVSTLKIQRTERGDSAVYLCASSQIAGRYSYNEQFFGPGTRLTVL.

This clonotype was counted a few times. The chain links TRBV29-1 to TRBJ1-2; D gene ambiguous. V was cut by 7 bases and J by 2 bases, with 11 bases left in between. The CDR3 has 12 amino acids. Germline V CDR1 and CDR2: SQVTM, ANQGSEA. In DNA, the CDR3 is TGCAGCGGAAGGGAATTAAACTATGGCTACACCTTC. Translating gives CSGRELNYGYTF.

This chain joins TRBV6-5 and TRBJ1-5; the D is unclear. CDR3 size: 14 residues. Trimming took off 10 bases at V and 0 bases at J, with 13 bases between the two ends. In germline, CDR1 is MNHEY, CDR2 SVGAGI. CDR3 nucleotides: TGTGCCACCGCCGATCTGTATAGCAATCAGCCCCAGCATTTT. Translating it yields CATADLYSNQPQHF.

The V and J genes are TRBV7-8 and TRBJ2-4; D perhaps matches TRBD2 (6 bases). The DNA end is more similar to TRBJ2-5, so the J call may be wrong. The germline CDR1 and CDR2 sequences are SGHVS and FQNEAQ. The CDR3 totals 14 residues. This CDR3 reads CATRRRVGQETQYF. The CDR3 DNA reads as TGTGCCACCAGACGGAGGGTGGGCCAAGAGACCCAGTACTTC.

V usage is TRBV12-3 or TRBV12-4 and J usage is TRBJ1-2; TRBD1 aligns across 7 bases. The trim removed 4 bases at V and 7 bases at J, leaving 9 bases unmatched. The CDR3 loop spans 14 amino acids. The DNA of the CDR3 is TGTGCCAGCAGTTGGGGACAGTTCGGGGGTGGCTACACCTTC. It encodes CASSWGQFGGGYTF.

The chain has TRBV15 and TRBJ2-1, with a tentative D call TRBD2 (6 bases). Trimming took 1 base from V and 6 from J, leaving 22 bases between them. From germline, CDR1 is LNHNV and CDR2 YYDKDF (reference sequence). The CDR3 is 18 residues long. This CDR3 reads CATSRGRPGTLEVNEQFF. The CDR3 DNA sequence: TGTGCCACCAGCAGAGGCCGACCCGGGACTCTCGAAGTCAATGAGCAGTTCTTC.

This chain connects TRBV5-6 to TRBJ2-5; D uncertain. The CDR3 covers 12 residues. The germline V gene has CDR1 SGHDT and CDR2 YYEEEE. V was pared by 2 bases and J by 11 bases, with 13 bases between. This CDR3 is CASSFSRNEQYF. For the CDR3, the DNA is TGTGCCAGCAGCTTCTCCCGCAATGAGCAGTACTTC.

The chain has TRBV7-2 and TRBJ1-2; D perhaps matches TRBD1 (6 bases). This CDR3 is built from 14 residues. Between the trimmed V and J ends, which lost 5 bases and 4 bases, there was a span of 14 bases. CDR1 SGHTA and CDR2 FQGNSA come from the germline V gene. CDR3 bases: TGTGCCAGCAGCCGGGGGCCGGCGGGCTATGGCTACACCTTC. It is translated as CASSRGPAGYGYTF.

This clonotype was seen a few times. The chain recombines TRBV20-1 with TRBJ1-5; maybe TRBD1 (6 bases). The CDR3 is made up of 13 amino acids. Germline loops: CDR1 DFQATT, CDR2 SNEGSKA (reference sequence). Trimming took off 6 bases at V and 7 bases at J, with 16 bases between the two ends. The CDR3 region is CSAGHGSGQPQHF. The CDR3 DNA sequence: TGCAGTGCGGGACATGGGTCAGGACAGCCCCAGCATTTT.

Worth noting for this clonotype: It is likely a read error, because the conserved phenylalanine at the end of the CDR3 is missing. The chain recombines TRBV27 with TRBJ2-1, with D hard to call. The CDR3 totals 15 residues. CDR1 and CDR2 (germline): MNHEY, SMNVEV (reference sequence). Trimming cost V 5 bases and J 0 bases, with 11 bases left between them. The CDR3 region has the DNA TGTGCCAGCAGTCCCTACCAGAGCTCCTACAATGAGCAGTTCTCC. It yields the protein CASSPYQSSYNEQFS.

The chain couples TRBV29-1 to TRBJ2-6, with TRBD1 identical over 8 bases. This CDR3 is 13 amino acids long. Germline V gives CDR1 SQVTM, CDR2 ANQGSEA. V shed 5 bases, J shed 12 bases, and the junction held 9 bases outside the gene matches. The CDR3 spells CSVTTGQGRVLTF. The CDR3 bases are TGCAGCGTTACCACCGGACAGGGCCGCGTCCTGACTTTC.

This chain connects TRBV13 to TRBJ2-1, with D possibly called TRBD1 or TRBD2 (5 bases each). The V end was cut by 0 bases, the J end by 2 bases, with 14 bases between. Germline CDR1 PRHDT, CDR2 FYEKMQ (reference sequence). The CDR3 contains 17 residues. This CDR3 reads CASSLGRGGTPYNEQFF. In DNA form, the CDR3 reads TGTGCCAGCAGCTTAGGTCGGGGCGGCACGCCCTACAATGAGCAGTTCTTC.

V gene TRBV4-3 combines with J gene TRBJ1-1; TRBD1 is a possible D gene (5 bases). This CDR3 has 13 amino acids. From germline, CDR1 is LGHNA and CDR2 YSLEER. The V and J ends lost 5 bases and 1 base respectively, with 8 bases between them. The chain's CDR3 is CASSETENTEAFF. The CDR3 DNA follows: TGCGCCAGCAGCGAGACAGAGAACACTGAAGCTTTCTTT.

The V gene is TRBV7-9, the J gene TRBJ2-7; no reliable D call. CDR1 and CDR2 from the germline V gene are SEHNR and FQNEAQ (reference sequence). This CDR3 comprises 13 residues. V was trimmed by 1 base and J by 6 bases, leaving 10 bases between them. The CDR3 DNA reads TGTGCCAGCAGCTTAGTAGGTGGCCGCGAGCAGTACTTC. Amino acid sequence: CASSLVGGREQYF.

The gene calls are TRBV6-4 and TRBJ2-3, with 8 bases identical to TRBD2. After removal of 3 bases from V and 3 bases from J, the junction contained 2 bases not matched to a gene. The CDR3 extends over 14 amino acids. CDR1 MRHNA and CDR2 SNTAGT come from the germline V gene. The CDR3, as DNA: TGTGCCAGCAGTGAAGCGGGAGCAACAGATACGCAGTATTTT. This sequence encodes CASSEAGATDTQYF.

Note on this clonotype: The junction differs from germline at one of its ends, possibly a read error. The rearrangement joins TRBV20-1 to TRBJ2-3; 9 bases align to TRBD2. This CDR3 contains 14 residues. CDR1 and CDR2 from the germline V gene are DFQATT and SNEGSKA (reference sequence). The CDR3 protein is CSTSGRGETDTQYF. Here the CDR3 DNA reads TGCAGTACTAGCGGGCGGGGGGAAACAGATACGCAGTATTTT.

This clonotype showed up just a few times. The chain joins TRBV15 to TRBJ2-7; D unresolved. CDR1 and CDR2 from the germline V gene are LNHNV and YYDKDF (reference sequence). The CDR3 is made up of 15 amino acids. V was shortened by 0 bases and J by 5 bases, with 14 bases between the two germline ends. Here the CDR3 DNA reads TGTGCCACCAGCAGAGAGGGTAGCCTCAGACACGAGCAGTACTTC. Encoded protein: CATSREGSLRHEQYF. Full variable domain (outside the CDR3, taken from reference TRBV15 and TRBJ2-7): DAMVIQNPRYQVTQFGKPVTLSCSQTLNHNVMYWYQQKSSQAPKLLFHYYDKDFNNEADTPDNFQSRRPNTSFCFLDIRSPGLGDTAMYLCATSREGSLRHEQYFGPGTRLTVT.

The chain couples TRBV5-1 to TRBJ2-5, with 8 bases that match TRBD2. CDR3 length equals 15 residues. The V gene's germline CDR1 is SGHRS and CDR2 YFSETQ. The V segment lost 4 bases and the J segment 1 base; nucleotides outside the gene matches: 6. CDR3 nucleotides: TGCGCCAGCAGCCTCCCAGCGGGGGCCCAAGAGACCCAGTACTTC. Amino acid sequence: CASSLPAGAQETQYF. The variable domain in full, completed from reference TRBV5-1 and TRBJ2-5, reads KAGVTQTPRYLIKTRGQQVTLSCSPISGHRSVSWYQQTPGQGLQFLFEYFSETQRNKGNFPGRFSGRQFSNSRSEMNVSTLELGDSALYLCASSLPAGAQETQYFGPGTRLLVL.

The V gene is TRBV7-9, the J gene TRBJ2-1, with a possible D match to TRBD2 (5 bases). With 4 bases removed from V and 6 bases from J, the gap between germline ends came to 13 bases. The CDR3 is 14 residues long. The germline CDR1 and CDR2 sequences are SEHNR and FQNEAQ (reference sequence). The CDR3 sequence is CASSSKLASNEQFF. Here the CDR3 DNA reads TGTGCCAGCAGCTCTAAGCTAGCCAGCAATGAGCAGTTCTTC.